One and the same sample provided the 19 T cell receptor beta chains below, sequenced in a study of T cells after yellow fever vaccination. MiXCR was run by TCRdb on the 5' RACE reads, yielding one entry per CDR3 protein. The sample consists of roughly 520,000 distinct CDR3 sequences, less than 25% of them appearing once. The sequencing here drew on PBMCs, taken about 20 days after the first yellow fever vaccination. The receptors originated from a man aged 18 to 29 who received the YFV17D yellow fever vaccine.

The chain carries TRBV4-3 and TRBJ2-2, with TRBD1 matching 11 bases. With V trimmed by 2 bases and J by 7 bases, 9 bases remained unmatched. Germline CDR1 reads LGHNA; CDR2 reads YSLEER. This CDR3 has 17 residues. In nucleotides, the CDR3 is TGCGCCAGCAGCCAACCCGGGACAGGGGGAATTATCGGGGAGCTGTTTTTT. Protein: CASSQPGTGGIIGELFF.

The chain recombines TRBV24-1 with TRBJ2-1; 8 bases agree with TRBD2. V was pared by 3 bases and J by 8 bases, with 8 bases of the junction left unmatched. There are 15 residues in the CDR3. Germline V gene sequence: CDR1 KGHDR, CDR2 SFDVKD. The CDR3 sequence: CATSDPGLGHDEQFF. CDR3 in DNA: TGTGCCACCAGTGATCCGGGACTAGGTCACGATGAGCAGTTCTTC.

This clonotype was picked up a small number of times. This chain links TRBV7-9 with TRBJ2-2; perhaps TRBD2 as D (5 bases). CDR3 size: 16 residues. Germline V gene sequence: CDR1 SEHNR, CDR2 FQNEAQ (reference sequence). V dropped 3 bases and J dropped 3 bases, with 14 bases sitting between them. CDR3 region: CASSFLSRVDTGELFF. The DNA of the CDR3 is TGTGCCAGCAGCTTCCTCTCGCGGGTAGACACCGGGGAGCTGTTTTTT.

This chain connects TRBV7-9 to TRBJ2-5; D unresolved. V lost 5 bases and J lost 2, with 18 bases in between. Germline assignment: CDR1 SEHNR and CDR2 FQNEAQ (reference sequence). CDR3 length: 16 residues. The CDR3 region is CASSPLVFSLQETQYF. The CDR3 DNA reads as TGTGCCAGCAGCCCATTAGTCTTCAGCTTGCAAGAGACCCAGTACTTC.

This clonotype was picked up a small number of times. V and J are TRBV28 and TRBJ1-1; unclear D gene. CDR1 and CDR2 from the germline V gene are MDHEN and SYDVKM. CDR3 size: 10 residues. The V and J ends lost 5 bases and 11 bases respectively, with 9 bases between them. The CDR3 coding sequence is TGTGCCAGCAGTAAGGTCGCGGCTTTCTTT. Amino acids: CASSKVAAFF.

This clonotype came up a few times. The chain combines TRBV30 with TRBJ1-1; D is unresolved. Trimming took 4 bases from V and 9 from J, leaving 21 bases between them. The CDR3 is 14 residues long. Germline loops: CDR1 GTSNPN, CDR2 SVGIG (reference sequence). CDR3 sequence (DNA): TGTGCCTGGAACCCCAGTGGGATCACGGGGAAAGCTTTCTTT. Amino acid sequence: CAWNPSGITGKAFF.

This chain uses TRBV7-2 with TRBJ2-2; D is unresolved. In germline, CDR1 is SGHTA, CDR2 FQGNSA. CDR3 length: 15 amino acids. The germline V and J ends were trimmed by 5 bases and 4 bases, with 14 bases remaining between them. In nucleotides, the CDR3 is TGTGCCAGCAGCCTGCCTAGGCAGTTCACCGGGGAGCTGTTTTTT. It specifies CASSLPRQFTGELFF.

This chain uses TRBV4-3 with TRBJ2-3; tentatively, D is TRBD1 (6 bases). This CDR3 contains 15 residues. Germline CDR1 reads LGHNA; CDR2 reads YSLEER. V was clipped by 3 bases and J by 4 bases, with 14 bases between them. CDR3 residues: CASSQGGGPPDTQYF. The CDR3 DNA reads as TGCGCCAGCAGCCAGGGTGGGGGCCCGCCAGATACGCAGTATTTT.

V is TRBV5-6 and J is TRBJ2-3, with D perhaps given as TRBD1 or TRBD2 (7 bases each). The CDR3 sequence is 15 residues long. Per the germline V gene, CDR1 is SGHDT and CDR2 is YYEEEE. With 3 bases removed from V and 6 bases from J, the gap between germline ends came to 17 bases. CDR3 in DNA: TGTGCCAGCAGCTCAGGGGGAGGGCTGGGGGATACGCAGTATTTT. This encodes CASSSGGGLGDTQYF.

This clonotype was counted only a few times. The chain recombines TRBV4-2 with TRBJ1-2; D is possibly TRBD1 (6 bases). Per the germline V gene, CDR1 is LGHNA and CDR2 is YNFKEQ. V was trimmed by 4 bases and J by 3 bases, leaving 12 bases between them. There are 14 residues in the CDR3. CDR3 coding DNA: TGTGCCAGCAGCCCCCAGGGACAAGACTATGGCTACACCTTC. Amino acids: CASSPQGQDYGYTF.

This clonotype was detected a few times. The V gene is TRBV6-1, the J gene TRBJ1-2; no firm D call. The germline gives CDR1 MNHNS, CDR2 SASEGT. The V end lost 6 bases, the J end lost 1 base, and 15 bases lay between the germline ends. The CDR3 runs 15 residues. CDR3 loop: CASSRYSGNNYGYTF. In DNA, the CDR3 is TGTGCCAGCAGCCGATACTCCGGGAATAACTATGGCTACACCTTC.

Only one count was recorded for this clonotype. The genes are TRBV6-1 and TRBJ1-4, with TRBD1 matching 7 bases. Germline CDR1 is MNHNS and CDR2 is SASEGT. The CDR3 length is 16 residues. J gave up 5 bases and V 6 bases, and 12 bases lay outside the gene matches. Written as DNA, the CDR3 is TGTGCCAGCAGACTGACAGGGAGGGGGGGGAATGAAAAACTGTTTTTT. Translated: CASRLTGRGGNEKLFF.

This CDR3 is CASSADRGYGYTF. The CDR3 coding sequence is TGTGCCAGCAGTGCGGACAGGGGGTATGGCTACACCTTC. J is TRBJ1-2 and V is TRBV6-1, with 10 bases lining up with TRBD1. Germline V lookup: CDR1 MNHNS, CDR2 SASEGT. V dropped 4 bases and J dropped 5; count of bases not matched to a gene: 1. CDR3 length: 13 amino acids.

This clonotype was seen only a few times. CDR3 amino acids: CATSRDFAGRGTDTQYF. For the CDR3, the DNA is TGTGCCACCAGCAGAGATTTTGCGGGGCGGGGGACAGATACGCAGTATTTT. V gene TRBV15 combines with J gene TRBJ2-3; 7 nucleotides agree with TRBD2. V lost 0 bases to trimming and J lost 3 bases; unmatched junction nucleotides: 9. CDR1 LNHNV and CDR2 YYDKDF come from the germline V gene (reference sequence). The CDR3 is 17 amino acids.

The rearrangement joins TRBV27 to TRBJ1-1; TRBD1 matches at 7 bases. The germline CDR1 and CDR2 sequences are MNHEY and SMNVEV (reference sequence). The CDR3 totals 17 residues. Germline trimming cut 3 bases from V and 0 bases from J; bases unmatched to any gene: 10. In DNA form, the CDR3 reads TGTGCCAGCAGTTTCCTTGGCCCACAGGGGTTGAACACTGAAGCTTTCTTT. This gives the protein CASSFLGPQGLNTEAFF.

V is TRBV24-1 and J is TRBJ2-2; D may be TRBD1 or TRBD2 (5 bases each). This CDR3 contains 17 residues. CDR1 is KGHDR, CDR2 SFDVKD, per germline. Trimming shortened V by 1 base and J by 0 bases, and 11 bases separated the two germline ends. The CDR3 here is CATSDLGTSSNTGELFF. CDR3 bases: TGTGCCACCAGTGATTTAGGGACCTCCTCGAACACCGGGGAGCTGTTTTTT.

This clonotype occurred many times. The CDR3 DNA is TGTGCCAGCAGCCGACAGGGCTCGGATGGCTACACCTTC. Protein sequence: CASSRQGSDGYTF. This chain joins TRBV7-9 and TRBJ1-2; 7 nucleotides match TRBD1. The CDR3 is 13 amino acids. After removal of 5 bases from V and 6 bases from J, the junction contained 6 bases not matched to a gene. Per germline, CDR1 SEHNR and CDR2 FQNEAQ (reference sequence).

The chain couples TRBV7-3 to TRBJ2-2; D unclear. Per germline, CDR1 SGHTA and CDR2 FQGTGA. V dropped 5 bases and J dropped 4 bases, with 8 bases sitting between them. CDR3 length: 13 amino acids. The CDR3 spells CASSRPSTGELFF. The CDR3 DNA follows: TGTGCCAGCAGCCGCCCGAGCACCGGGGAGCTGTTTTTT.

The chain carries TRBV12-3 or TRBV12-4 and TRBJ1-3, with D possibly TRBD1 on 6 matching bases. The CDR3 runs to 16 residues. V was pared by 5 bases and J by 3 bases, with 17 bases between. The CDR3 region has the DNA TGTGCCAGCAGTATTCCCGGGGGGCCATTTGGAAACACCATATATTTT. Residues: CASSIPGGPFGNTIYF.